The present TCR beta chain was sequenced within a study of cytomegalovirus exposure and HLA in healthy donors. PCR used 60 Vbeta primers and 13 Jbeta primers. Data came from immunoSEQ multiplex PCR; TCRdb stores just in-frame clones and leaves some out. The table has 95,000 to 150,000 clones, 75% to 80% seen once. Germline V CDR1 and CDR2: MNHNS, SASEGT. The CDR3 length is 14 residues. The V gene end was trimmed by 3 bases and the J gene end by 4 bases; junction bases not matched to a gene: 3. The genes are TRBV6-1 and TRBJ1-2; 9 bases line up with TRBD1. The sequence came from a man between 35 and 55 years old in good health and CMV-seronegative. Sequencing input: PBMCs. CDR3 residues: CASSETGGPYGYTF. The CDR3 DNA sequence: TGTGCCAGCAGTGAGACAGGGGGACCCTATGGCTACACCTTC.